The TCR beta chain under discussion was sequenced for a study of response to subunit inactivated influenza vaccine. As to this clonotype: What it recognizes is unknown.

Study-level findings and limits: Few additional T cells are recruited per seasonal influenza vaccination, authors suggested.

This CDR3 comprises 14 residues. Trimming cost V 1 base and J 4 bases, with 10 bases left between them. TCRdb redid the calling of the RT-PCR reads with MiXCR, one entry per CDR3 protein. This table has 600,000 to 700,000 distinct CDR3 sequences, 14% appearing once. The clonotype originates from a middle-aged man who received an inactivated influenza vaccine. The chain combines TRBV12-3 or TRBV12-4 with TRBJ1-2; D not certain. The sample here was PBMCs from blood, taken around 14 days before vaccination. This CDR3 is CASSLGGEAYGYTF. In nucleotides, the CDR3 is TGTGCCAGCAGTTTAGGTGGGGAGGCCTATGGCTACACCTTC.